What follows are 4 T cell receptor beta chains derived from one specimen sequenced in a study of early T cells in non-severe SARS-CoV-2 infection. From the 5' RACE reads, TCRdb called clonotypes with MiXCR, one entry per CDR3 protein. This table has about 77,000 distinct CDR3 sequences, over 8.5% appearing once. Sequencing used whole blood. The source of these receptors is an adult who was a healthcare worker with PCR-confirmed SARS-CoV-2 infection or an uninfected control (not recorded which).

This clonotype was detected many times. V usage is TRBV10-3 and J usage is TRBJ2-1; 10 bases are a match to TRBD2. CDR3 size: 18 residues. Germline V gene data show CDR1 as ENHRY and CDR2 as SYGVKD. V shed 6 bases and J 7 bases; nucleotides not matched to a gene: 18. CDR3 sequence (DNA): TGTGCCATCAGCCCCGGAGGGGCTAGCGGGAGTTGGAGTAATGAGCAGTTCTTC. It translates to CAISPGGASGSWSNEQFF.

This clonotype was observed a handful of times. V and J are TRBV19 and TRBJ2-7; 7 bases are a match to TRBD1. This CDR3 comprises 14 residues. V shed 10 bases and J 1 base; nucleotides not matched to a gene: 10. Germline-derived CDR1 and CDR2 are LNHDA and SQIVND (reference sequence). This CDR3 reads CATRRDRLSYEQYF. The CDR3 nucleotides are TGTGCCACCCGAAGGGACAGATTATCCTACGAGCAGTACTTC.

The CDR3 nucleotides read TGCGCCAGCAGCCCCGCAACAGGGATCGAGCAGTACTTC. Translation: CASSPATGIEQYF. This chain connects TRBV4-1 to TRBJ2-7, with D possibly matching TRBD1 (6 bases). The V and J ends lost 4 bases and 6 bases respectively, with 13 bases between them. This CDR3 is built from 13 residues. CDR1 MGHRA and CDR2 YSYEKL come from the germline V gene.

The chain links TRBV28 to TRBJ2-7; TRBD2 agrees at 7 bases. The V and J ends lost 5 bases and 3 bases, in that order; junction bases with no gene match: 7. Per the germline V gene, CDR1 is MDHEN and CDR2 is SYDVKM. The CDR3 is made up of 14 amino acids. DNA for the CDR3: TGTGCCAGCAGTGACACTAGCGTATACTACGAGCAGTACTTC. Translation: CASSDTSVYYEQYF.